This TCR beta chain was sequenced for a study of CD8 T cells in ankylosing spondylitis. Using its own MiXCR run on the 5' RACE reads, TCRdb lists one record per CDR3 protein. The sample records fewer than 180,000 distinct CDR3 sequences, 40% to 50% being singletons. Germline CDR1 is MNHEY and CDR2 is SVGEGT. Deletions cut 2 bases from V and 1 base from J, with 12 bases between. The CDR3 is made up of 16 amino acids. The TCR originated in a male donor with ankylosing spondylitis. The chain combines TRBV6-2 or TRBV6-3 with TRBJ1-5; TRBD1 might be the D (5 bases). Sequenced material: synovial fluid, either unsorted or a sorted T cell fraction (not recorded which). The CDR3 sequence: CASSYSRDRSNQPQHF. In nucleotides, the CDR3 is TGTGCCAGCAGTTACAGCAGGGATCGCAGCAATCAGCCCCAGCATTTT.